This record concerns one T cell receptor (beta chain) sequence. The data derive from a study of blood T cell repertoires in COVID-19. Overall study context: Specimens from acute and convalescent COVID-19 originated in the United States, Italy and Spain. From T cells, B-cell-depleted T cells, or PBMCs came the material, which was cDNA or gDNA.

Authors' methods: By means of reference gene primer amplification, nucleated cell counts were estimated. Profiling relied on immunoSEQ multiplex PCR, and the TCRdb table lists in-frame clones only, not all of them. V and J calls and clone size follow that table, whereas D and trimming were derived from the DNA. The table has 100,000 or so clones, approximately 80% seen once. Germline CDR1 and CDR2: SNHLY and FYNNEI. V was pared by 11 bases and J by 7 bases, with 29 bases between. This CDR3 is built from 16 residues. This receptor was obtained from a woman in her 70s with acute or convalescent COVID-19. Material for sequencing was peripheral blood. The genes are TRBV2 and TRBJ2-5; D might be TRBD2 (6 bases). For the CDR3, the DNA is TGTGCCTGCCTCCCGGTGGAGGGAGAATTAGGTGGGACCCAGTACTTC. Amino acids: CACLPVEGELGGTQYF.